The source of this TCR beta chain is a study of control samples from healthy donors and cancer patients. Produced via immunoSEQ multiplex PCR; TCRdb's table is partial and in-frame only. The sample lists about 410,000 clones, around 90% occurring once. Germline V gene sequence: CDR1 MGHDK, CDR2 SYGVNS. Between the trimmed V and J ends, which lost 7 bases and 2 bases, there was a span of 13 bases. There are 14 residues in the CDR3. Sequenced input: PBMCs. This clonotype originated in a man between 40 and 49 years old with head and neck cancer. V and J are TRBV25-1 and TRBJ2-3, with D possibly TRBD2 on 5 matching bases. DNA for the CDR3: TGTGCCAGCACTCCACGGGGTTCCACAGATACGCAGTATTTT. Translated, it gives CASTPRGSTDTQYF.